These 10 T cell receptor beta chains originate from one sample sequenced in a study of blood T cell repertoires in COVID-19. The assay was immunoSEQ multiplex PCR, and TCRdb's table has in-frame clones only and misses some. The table has some 190,000 clones, about 85% seen once. Sequencing was performed on peripheral blood. These receptors came from a human donor in a cohort sampled during active COVID-19.

The CDR3 bases are TGTGCCAGCAGCCATAACAAACAAGAGACCCAGTACTTC. It translates to CASSHNKQETQYF. The chain recombines TRBV5-4 with TRBJ2-5; D ambiguous. With 4 bases removed from V and 2 bases from J, the gap between germline ends came to 9 bases. The germline V gene has CDR1 SGHNT and CDR2 YYREEE (reference sequence). CDR3 length equals 13 residues.

J is TRBJ2-1 and V is TRBV10-3; maybe TRBD1 (7 bases). The ends were cut back, 5 bases at V and 2 bases at J, with 22 bases in the middle. The CDR3 is 18 residues long. Germline-derived CDR1 and CDR2 are ENHRY and SYGVKD. CDR3 loop: CAISSGTNRGLAYNEQFF. CDR3 sequence (DNA): TGTGCCATCAGTTCGGGCACAAACAGGGGACTCGCCTACAATGAGCAGTTCTTC.

The chain employs TRBV2 and TRBJ1-5; D perhaps matches TRBD1 (5 bases). The V and J ends lost 4 bases and 1 base respectively, with 8 bases between them. The CDR3 runs to 14 residues. Germline V CDR1 and CDR2: SNHLY, FYNNEI. The CDR3 bases are TGTGCCAGCAGTGTCCAGGGAAGCAATCAGCCCCAGCATTTT. The encoded protein is CASSVQGSNQPQHF.

This chain uses TRBV7-9 with TRBJ2-5; 11 nucleotides align to TRBD1. The J segment lost 5 bases and the V segment lost 3 bases, leaving 5 bases of the junction unmatched. The CDR3 covers 15 residues. In germline, CDR1 is SEHNR, CDR2 FQNEAQ (reference sequence). CDR3 sequence (DNA): TGTGCCAGCAGCTTGTGGACAGGGGGCGTCGAGACCCAGTACTTC. Translating it yields CASSLWTGGVETQYF.

This chain joins TRBV20-1 and TRBJ1-6; 7 bases are shared with TRBD1. In germline, CDR1 is DFQATT, CDR2 SNEGSKA (reference sequence). This CDR3 comprises 15 residues. J was trimmed by 10 bases and V by 3 bases; bases with no gene match: 12. CDR3 sequence (DNA): TGCAGTGCTAGTGGACAGGCAACCATGGGGTCACCCCTCCACTTT. It specifies CSASGQATMGSPLHF.

The CDR3 sequence is CAISNGQGRGANVLTF. In DNA, the CDR3 is TGTGCCATCAGTAACGGACAGGGAAGGGGGGCCAACGTCCTGACTTTC. The J gene is TRBJ2-6, the V gene TRBV10-3; TRBD1 matches at 8 bases. The germline gives CDR1 ENHRY, CDR2 SYGVKD. Germline trimming cut 5 bases from V and 4 bases from J; bases unmatched to any gene: 7. The CDR3 is made up of 16 amino acids.

J is TRBJ2-2 and V is TRBV6-5; 8 nucleotides line up with TRBD1. This CDR3 region has 14 residues. CDR1 and CDR2 from the germline V gene are MNHEY and SVGAGI. V lost 9 bases to trimming and J lost 3 bases; unmatched junction nucleotides: 6. The CDR3: CARGQGPYTGELFF. CDR3 nucleotides: TGTGCCAGAGGACAGGGACCGTACACCGGGGAGCTGTTTTTT.

The J gene is TRBJ2-1, the V gene TRBV3-1 (or the pseudogene TRBV3-2); D is unresolved. Trimming removed 0 bases from V and 12 bases from J, with 9 bases in between. This CDR3 contains 12 residues. Germline CDR1 is LGHDT and CDR2 is YNNKEL (reference sequence). The chain's CDR3 is CASSQEETRQFF. The CDR3 DNA is TGTGCCAGCAGCCAAGAAGAAACTCGGCAGTTCTTC.

In its sample, this clone was seen once. CDR3 nucleotide sequence: TGTGCCTGGAGTGAGGGGACAGGGGGTAAGGCTTTCTTT. Encoded protein: CAWSEGTGGKAFF. The rearrangement links TRBV30 to TRBJ1-1, with 11 bases lining up with TRBD1. This CDR3 has 13 residues. Germline V gives CDR1 GTSNPN, CDR2 SVGIG (reference sequence). V lost 1 base and J lost 11; bases outside the gene matches: 6.

This clone occurred once. The V gene is TRBV28, the J gene TRBJ2-1, with D possibly being TRBD2 (6 bases). The CDR3 spans 17 residues. Trimming stripped 8 bases from V and 6 bases from J, with 26 bases between. Germline V CDR1 and CDR2: MDHEN, SYDVKM. CDR3: CASGGVIGMGKRNEQFF. CDR3 DNA sequence: TGTGCCAGCGGCGGGGTGATAGGGATGGGTAAACGCAATGAGCAGTTCTTC.